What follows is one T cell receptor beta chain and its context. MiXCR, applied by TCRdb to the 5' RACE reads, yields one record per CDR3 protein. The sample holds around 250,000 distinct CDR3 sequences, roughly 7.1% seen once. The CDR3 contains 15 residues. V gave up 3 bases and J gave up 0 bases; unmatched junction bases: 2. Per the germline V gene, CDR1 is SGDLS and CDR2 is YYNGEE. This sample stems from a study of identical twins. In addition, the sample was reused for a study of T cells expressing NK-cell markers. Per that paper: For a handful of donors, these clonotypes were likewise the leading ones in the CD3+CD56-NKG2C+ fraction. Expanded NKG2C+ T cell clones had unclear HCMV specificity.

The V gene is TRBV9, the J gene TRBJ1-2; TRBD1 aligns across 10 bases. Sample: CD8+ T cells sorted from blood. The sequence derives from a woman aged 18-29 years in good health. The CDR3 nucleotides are TGTGCCAGCAGCGCCGGACAGGGGGCTAACTATGGCTACACCTTC. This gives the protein CASSAGQGANYGYTF.